This TCR beta chain was obtained from a study of shared clonotypes between healthy human individuals. Study results and caveats: Generally, naive subsets (rather than memory subsets) showed larger estimated richness. The rarefaction results pointed to incomplete sorted-subset sequencing despite large depth.

Losses at the gene ends were 7 bases for V and 4 bases for J; bases not matched to a gene: 10. This CDR3 has 15 residues. Germline CDR1 reads SQVTM; CDR2 reads ANQGSEA. The naive CD8 fraction comprised CD45RO-negative cells positively selected for CCR7 and excluded terminally differentiated effector memory CD45RA+ cells. Some clones are missing from TCRdb's copy, which holds only in-frame ones; the method was immunoSEQ multiplex PCR. This sample has 2 million to 2.5 million clones, with about 95% found just once. Comments on this clone: The target antigen is unknown.

The source material was naive CD8+ T cells sorted from blood. This receptor was obtained from a man between 18 and 29 years old in good health. The rearrangement joins TRBV29-1 to TRBJ2-3, with 11 bases matching TRBD2. This chain's CDR3 is CSGEVTSGEADTQYF. The DNA for the CDR3 is TGCAGCGGGGAGGTGACTAGCGGGGAGGCAGATACGCAGTATTTT.